This T cell receptor (beta chain) was recorded in a study of breast tumors, draining lymph nodes, adjacent tissues. Study results and limitations: Compared with basal-like, luminal-like tumors shared significantly more repertoire with nontumor tissue. Tumors had less TCR diversity than lymph nodes, more than nontumor tissue. The lymph node origin of tumor T cells was framed as consistent with a hypothesis, not demonstrated.

As for this clonotype: No antigen is known for it.

TCRdb independently ran MiXCR on the multiplex PCR reads; one entry per CDR3 protein. This table holds over 130,000 distinct CDR3 sequences, 32% found once. The V and J ends lost 2 bases and 3 bases respectively, with 4 bases between them. The CDR3 length is 12 residues. Germline values: CDR1 LGHDT, CDR2 YNNKEL (reference sequence). Breast cancer patients provided tissue from their axillary draining lymph nodes. The source of this sequence is a female donor with breast cancer. Some clones in this sample may be carry-over from other donors' samples. This sequence joins TRBV3-1 and TRBJ1-1, with D unclear. The sequenced sample consisted of axillary lymph node tissue. The CDR3 DNA reads as TGTGCCAGCAGCCAACCGGACACTGAAGCTTTCTTT. This sequence encodes CASSQPDTEAFF.